This record covers a single TCR beta chain. This entry comes from a study of cytomegalovirus exposure and HLA in healthy donors. Primers: 60 Vbeta forward and 13 Jbeta reverse. Some clones are missing from TCRdb's copy, which holds only in-frame ones; the method was immunoSEQ multiplex PCR. The sample lists about 180,000 clones, roughly 82% seen once, with around 0.52% in the top ten. The receptor's source is a woman between 50 and 59 years old in good health and CMV-seronegative. Sample: PBMCs.

CDR3 bases: TGCGCCAGCAGCTTGAGGTCGGGGGGAGGAAGGGAGACCCAGTACTTC. Encoded protein: CASSLRSGGGRETQYF. The chain uses TRBV5-1 and TRBJ2-5, with 7 positions matching TRBD2. Germline V gene data show CDR1 as SGHRS and CDR2 as YFSETQ. With 1 base clipped from V and 5 bases from J, the junction kept 11 bases outside the gene matches. CDR3 length equals 16 residues.